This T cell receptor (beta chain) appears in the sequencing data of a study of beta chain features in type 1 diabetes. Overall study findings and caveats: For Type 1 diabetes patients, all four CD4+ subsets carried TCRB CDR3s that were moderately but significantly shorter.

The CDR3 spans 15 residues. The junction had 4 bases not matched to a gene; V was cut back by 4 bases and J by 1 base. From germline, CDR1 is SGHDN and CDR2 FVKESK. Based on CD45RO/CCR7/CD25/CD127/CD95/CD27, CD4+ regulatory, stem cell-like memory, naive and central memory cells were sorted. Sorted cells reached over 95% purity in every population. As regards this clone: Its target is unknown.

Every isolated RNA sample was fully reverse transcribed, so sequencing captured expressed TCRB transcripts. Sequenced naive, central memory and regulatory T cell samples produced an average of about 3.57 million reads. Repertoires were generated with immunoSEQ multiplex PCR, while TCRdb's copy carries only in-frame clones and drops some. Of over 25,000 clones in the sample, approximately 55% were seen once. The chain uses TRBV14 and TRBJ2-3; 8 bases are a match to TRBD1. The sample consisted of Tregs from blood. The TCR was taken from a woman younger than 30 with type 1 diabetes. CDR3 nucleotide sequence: TGTGCCAGCAGCCGACCGACAGGGGGCACAGATACGCAGTATTTT. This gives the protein CASSRPTGGTDTQYF.